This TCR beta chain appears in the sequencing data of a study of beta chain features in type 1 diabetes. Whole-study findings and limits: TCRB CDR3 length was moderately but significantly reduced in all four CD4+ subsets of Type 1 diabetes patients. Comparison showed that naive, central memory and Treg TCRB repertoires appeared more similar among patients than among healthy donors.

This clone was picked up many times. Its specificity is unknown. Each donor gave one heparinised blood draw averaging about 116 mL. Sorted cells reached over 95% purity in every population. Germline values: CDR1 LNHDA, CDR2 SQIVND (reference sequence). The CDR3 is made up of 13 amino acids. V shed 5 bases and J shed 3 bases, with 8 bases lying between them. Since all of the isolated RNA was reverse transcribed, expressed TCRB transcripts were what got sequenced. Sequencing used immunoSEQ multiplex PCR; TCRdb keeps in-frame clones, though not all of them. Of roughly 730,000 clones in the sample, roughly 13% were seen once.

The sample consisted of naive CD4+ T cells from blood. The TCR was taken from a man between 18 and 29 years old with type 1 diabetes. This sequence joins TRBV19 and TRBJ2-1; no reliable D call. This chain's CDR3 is CASSSQNYNEQFF. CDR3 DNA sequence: TGTGCCAGTAGTTCACAGAACTACAATGAGCAGTTCTTC.